The T cell receptor (beta chain) described here comes from a study of response to subunit inactivated influenza vaccine. Study conclusions and caveats: The authors offered the suggestion that each seasonal influenza vaccination recruits few new T cells.

TCRdb itself ran the RT-PCR reads through MiXCR, one entry per CDR3 protein. The table lists about 530,000 distinct CDR3 sequences, 12% of them singletons. Worth noting for this clonotype: Its specificity is unknown.

CDR3 length: 16 amino acids. The germline CDR1 and CDR2 sequences are SGHVS and FQNEAQ. V lost 5 bases, J lost 0 bases, and 14 bases lay in between. The TCR sequence derives from a man aged 45 to 65 who received an inactivated influenza vaccine. The V call is TRBV7-8, the J call TRBJ1-3, with a possible D match to TRBD1 (5 bases). Sequenced material: PBMCs from blood, taken on the day of vaccination. The CDR3 DNA follows: TGTGCCAGCAGCAATACAGGAACAAGCTCTGGAAACACCATATATTTT. It is translated as CASSNTGTSSGNTIYF.